The sample holds a few counts of the clone carrying this TCR beta chain. The target antigen is unknown. These data originate in a study of early T cells in non-severe SARS-CoV-2 infection. Study information: It was bulk RNA from unsorted whole blood that was sequenced, and the chains were unpaired. Study results and limitations: VDJdb matches were skewed toward anti-spike CD8 T cell responses.

One entry per CDR3 protein results from TCRdb running MiXCR on the 5' RACE reads. The data contain more than 85,000 distinct CDR3 sequences, 16% of them seen just once; the ten biggest clones take up around 1.3%. CDR1 and CDR2 from the germline V gene are MNHGY and SAAAGT. Germline trimming cut 0 bases from V and 2 bases from J; bases unmatched to any gene: 10. The CDR3 is 18 amino acids. Sequencing was done on a sample of whole blood. This receptor was obtained from an adult who was a healthcare worker with PCR-confirmed SARS-CoV-2 infection or an uninfected control (not recorded which). The J gene is TRBJ2-5, the V gene TRBV6-8, with TRBD2 matching 9 bases. The CDR3 reads CASSYSMTSGGPQETQYF. As DNA, the CDR3 is TGTGCCAGCAGTTACTCGATGACGAGCGGGGGGCCTCAAGAGACCCAGTACTTC.